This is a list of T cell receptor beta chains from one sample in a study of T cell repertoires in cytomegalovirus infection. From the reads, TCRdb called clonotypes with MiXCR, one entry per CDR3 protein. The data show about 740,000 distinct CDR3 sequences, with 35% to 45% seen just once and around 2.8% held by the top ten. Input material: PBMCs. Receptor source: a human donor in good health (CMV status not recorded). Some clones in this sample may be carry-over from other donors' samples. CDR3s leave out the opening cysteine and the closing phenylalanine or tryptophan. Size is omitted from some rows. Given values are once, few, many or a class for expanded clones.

ASSLVRGTEAF many TRBV27
ASSAATSAPADTQY few TRBV7-9
ASADGLSNTEAF NA TRBV27
ASTAGGGNADTQY NA TRBV7-9
ASSWGTGRNYGYT NA TRBV12-3/TRBV12-4
ASSPWGLMNTEAF few TRBV19
ASSFLGVNQPQH NA TRBV28
ASTRQGNEQF NA TRBV2
ASSPIRDRVVSYNSPLH NA TRBV27
ASSIANEQF NA TRBV19
SARETRGSYEQY once TRBV20-1
ASGSPPGTEAF NA TRBV12-5
ASSPGYHRVIEF NA TRBV6-5
ASSYPRLAQF many TRBV28
ASSDKGGRTDTQY few TRBV6-4
ASSFSGGAFEQF few TRBV28
ASSVEGGTPNYGYT NA TRBV9
ASSSTGTVKNIQY few TRBV28